The clone carrying this T cell receptor beta chain has just a few counts. Its specificity is unknown. Germline CDR1 reads MDHEN; CDR2 reads SYDVKM. This CDR3 has 13 amino acids. The V end was cut by 4 bases, the J end by 6 bases, with 13 bases between. TCRdb called the RT-PCR reads again in MiXCR, with one record for every CDR3 protein. The data show 800,000 to 1,000,000 distinct CDR3 sequences, with less than 25% seen just once and 10% held by the top ten. The sample originates from a study of response to subunit inactivated influenza vaccine. Overall study findings and caveats: The study's authors posited that every seasonal influenza vaccination enlists few new T cells.

The source of this sequence is a man aged 45-65 years who received an inactivated influenza vaccine. The chain recombines TRBV28 with TRBJ2-7; D ambiguous. Sample: PBMCs from blood, taken roughly 5 days after vaccination. The DNA of the CDR3 is TGTGCCAGCAGTTCGTCATTGACTTTCGAGCAGTACTTC. Translated: CASSSSLTFEQYF. The whole variable domain, filled in from reference TRBV28 and TRBJ2-7, reads DVKVTQSSRYLVKRTGEKVFLECVQDMDHENMFWYRQDPGLGLRLIYFSYDVKMKEKGDIPEGYSVSREKKERFSLILESASTNQTSMYLCASSSSLTFEQYFGPGTRLTVT.